The text below deals with one T cell receptor beta chain. Its antigen is still unknown. Base qualities are missing; no much larger clone stands one base away. Peripheral blood CD8+ and CD4+ T cells from healthy donors, Susac syndrome patients and multiple sclerosis patients were profiled by high-throughput TCR beta sequencing. Healthy donors were included as age- and sex-matched controls. CD8+ TEMRA cells were enriched by FACS, while bulk CD8+ and CD4+ T cells were purified by magnetic negative isolation. Blood was drawn into EDTA tubes, processed within 24 hours, and PBMCs were isolated by density gradient centrifugation. PBMCs intended for TCR sequencing were frozen in liquid nitrogen and were later thawed in a 37 degrees C water bath. Purity of sorted or isolated CD4+, CD8+ and CD8+ TEMRA cells was at least 90%. The sample belongs to a study of CD8 T cells in Susac syndrome (dated by TCRdb to the late 2010s). With regard to the full study: The study used repertoire sequencing to test whether antigen drove CD8+ T cell activation and differentiation in Susac syndrome.

RNA was extracted using the RNeasy kit, and roughly 0.5 to 1 microgram was reverse transcribed with random hexamers. TCR beta CDR3 regions were amplified with the immunoSEQ multiplex PCR assay covering 54 Vbeta and 13 Jbeta segments. PCR amplification bias was corrected by using a synthetic template baseline for primer optimization and computational correction. The study's processing was this. Reads were annotated to V, D and J genes per IMGT and analyzed with immunoSEQ Analyzer, keeping only productive sequences. To calculate clonality, Shannon entropy was normalized by log2 of the number of productive unique sequences and then subtracted from one. For each patient and control, public and private clones were evaluated among the 100 most prevalent clones. Clones were defined as Susac-specific if absent from the healthy and MS cohorts, from 1052 published viral clones and from other ImmuneACCESS disease sequences. TCRdb trimmed public reads at Q25 via fastp, called clones via MiXCR and kept in-frame beta chains. Duplicate CDR3 protein sequences are folded into a single record with the most common DNA and genes. The V and J calls were not made by the authors but by TCRdb's processing. The sample includes roughly 200,000 distinct CDR3 sequences, with 93% observed a single time. About 0.1% of the sample is taken by the ten largest.

Reading from cysteine to phenylalanine, the CDR3 counts 17 amino acids. Only the CDR3 DNA is retained, 51 bases long and in frame from the first base. Trimming at the junction amounts to 7 bases on V and 0 bases on J, and the germline ends lie 16 bases apart. CDR1 MDHEN and CDR2 SYDVKM are derived from the germline V gene. The full study reports these points: The TCR sequencing and HLA analysis was acknowledged to have included a relatively small number of individuals.

This TCR derives from a human donor in good health. Recombination connected TRBV28 to TRBJ2-6; TRBD1 could be the D gene, as 6 bases match. The sequencing sample was made of CD4+ T cells from PBMCs. The sequence in DNA is TGTGCCAGCACCCTCCGGGACAAGAGCTCTGGGGCCAACGTCCTGACTTTC. Protein translation: CASTLRDKSSGANVLTF.